This T cell receptor beta chain was captured in a study of T cell repertoires in cytomegalovirus infection. About the research overall: Matching HLA type and CMV infection were both indicated by public TCR beta signatures.

TCRdb re-called the reads with MiXCR, one entry per CDR3 protein. Among 150,000 to 200,000 distinct CDR3 sequences listed, roughly 27% were seen once. Study-wide results and caveats: Cumulative frequency of public TCR beta families picked out carriers of CMV plus the relevant HLA.

In germline, CDR1 is SGHTA, CDR2 FQGTGA. V was clipped by 1 base and J by 4 bases; unmatched bases: 3. The CDR3 sequence is 15 residues long. Details on this clonotype: Its antigen is undetermined.

The TCR sequence derives from a human donor in good health (CMV status not recorded). Some clones in this sample may be carry-over from other donors' samples. Material for sequencing was PBMCs. The rearrangement links TRBV7-3 to TRBJ2-3, with 9 bases aligning to TRBD2. The chain's CDR3 is CASSLNGGGADTQYF. The CDR3 DNA follows: TGTGCCAGCAGCTTAAACGGCGGGGGGGCAGATACGCAGTATTTT.